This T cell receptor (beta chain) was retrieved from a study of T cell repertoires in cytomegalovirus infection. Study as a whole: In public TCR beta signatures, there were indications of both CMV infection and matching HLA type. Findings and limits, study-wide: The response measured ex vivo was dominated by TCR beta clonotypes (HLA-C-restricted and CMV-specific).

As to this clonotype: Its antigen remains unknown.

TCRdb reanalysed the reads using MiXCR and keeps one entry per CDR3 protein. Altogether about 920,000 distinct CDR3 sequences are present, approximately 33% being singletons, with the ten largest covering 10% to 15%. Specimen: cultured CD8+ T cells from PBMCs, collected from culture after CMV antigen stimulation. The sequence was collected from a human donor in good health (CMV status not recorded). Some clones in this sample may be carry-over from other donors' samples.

The CDR3 sequence is CASSVDASGGYQETQYF. CDR3 DNA: TGTGCCAGCAGCGTAGACGCTAGCGGGGGGTACCAAGAGACCCAGTACTTC. The chain has TRBV9 and TRBJ2-5; 11 nucleotides agree with TRBD2. The CDR3 has 17 residues. Germline values: CDR1 SGDLS, CDR2 YYNGEE. After removal of 0 bases from V and 0 bases from J, the junction contained 4 bases not matched to a gene. The full variable domain, rest sourced from reference TRBV9 and TRBJ2-5, is DSGVTQTPKHLITATGQRVTLRCSPRSGDLSVYWYQQSLDQGLQFLIQYYNGEERAKGNILERFSAQQFPDLHSELNLSSLELGDSALYFCASSVDASGGYQETQYFGPGTRLLVL.